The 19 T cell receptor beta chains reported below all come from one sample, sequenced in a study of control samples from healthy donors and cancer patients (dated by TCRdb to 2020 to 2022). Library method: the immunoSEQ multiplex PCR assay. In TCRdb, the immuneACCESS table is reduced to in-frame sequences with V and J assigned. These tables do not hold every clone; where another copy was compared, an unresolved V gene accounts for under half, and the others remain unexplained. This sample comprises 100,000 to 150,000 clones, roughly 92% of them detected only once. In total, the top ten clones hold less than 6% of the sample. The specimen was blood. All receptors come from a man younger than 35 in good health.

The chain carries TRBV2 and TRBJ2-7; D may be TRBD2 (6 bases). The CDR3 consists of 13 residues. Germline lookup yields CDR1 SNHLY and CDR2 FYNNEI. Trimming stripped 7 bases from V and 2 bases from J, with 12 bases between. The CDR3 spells CASNLALTYEQYF. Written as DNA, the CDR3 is TGTGCCAGCAATCTAGCGCTCACCTACGAGCAGTACTTC.

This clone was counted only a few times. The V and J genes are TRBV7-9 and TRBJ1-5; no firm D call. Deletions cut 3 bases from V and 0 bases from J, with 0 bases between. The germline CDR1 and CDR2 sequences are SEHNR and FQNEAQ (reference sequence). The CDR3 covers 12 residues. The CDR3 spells CASSFSNQPQHF. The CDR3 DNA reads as TGTGCCAGCAGCTTTAGCAATCAGCCCCAGCATTTT. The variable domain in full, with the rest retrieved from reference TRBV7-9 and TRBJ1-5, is DTGVSQNPRHKITKRGQNVTFRCDPISEHNRLYWYRQTLGQGPEFLTYFQNEAQLEKSRLLSDRFSAERPKGSFSTLEIQRTEQGDSAMYLCASSFSNQPQHFGDGTRLSIL.

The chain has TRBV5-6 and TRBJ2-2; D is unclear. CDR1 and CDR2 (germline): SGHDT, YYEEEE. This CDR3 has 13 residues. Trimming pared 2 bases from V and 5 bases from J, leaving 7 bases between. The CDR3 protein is CASSLQLTGELFF. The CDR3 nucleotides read TGTGCCAGCAGCTTACAGCTAACCGGGGAGCTGTTTTTT.

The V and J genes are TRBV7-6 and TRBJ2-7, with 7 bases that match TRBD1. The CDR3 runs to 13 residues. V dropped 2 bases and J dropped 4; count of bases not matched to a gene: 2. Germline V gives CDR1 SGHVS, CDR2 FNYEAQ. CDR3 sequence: CASSLRGRYEQYF. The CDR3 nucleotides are TGTGCCAGCAGCTTAAGGGGGCGGTACGAGCAGTACTTC. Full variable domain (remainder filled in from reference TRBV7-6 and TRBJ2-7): GAGVSQSPRYKVTKRGQDVALRCDPISGHVSLYWYRQALGQGPEFLTYFNYEAQQDKSGLPNDRFSAERPEGSISTLTIQRTEQRDSAMYRCASSLRGRYEQYFGPGTRLTVT.

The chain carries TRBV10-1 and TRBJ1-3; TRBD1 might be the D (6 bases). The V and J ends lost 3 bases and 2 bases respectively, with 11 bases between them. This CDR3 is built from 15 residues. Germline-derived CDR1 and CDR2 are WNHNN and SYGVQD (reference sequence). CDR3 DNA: TGCGCCAGCAGTGACCCCGGGACAACTGGAAACACCATATATTTT. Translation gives CASSDPGTTGNTIYF.

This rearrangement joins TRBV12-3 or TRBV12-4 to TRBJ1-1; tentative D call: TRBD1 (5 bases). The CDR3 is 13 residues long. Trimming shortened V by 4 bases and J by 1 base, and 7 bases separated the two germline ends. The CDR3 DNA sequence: TGTGCCAGCAGTTCCGGACAGAACACTGAAGCTTTCTTT. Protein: CASSSGQNTEAFF.

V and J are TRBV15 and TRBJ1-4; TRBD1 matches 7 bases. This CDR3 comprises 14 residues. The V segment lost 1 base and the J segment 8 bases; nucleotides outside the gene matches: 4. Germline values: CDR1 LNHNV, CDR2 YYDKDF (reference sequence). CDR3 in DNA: TGTGCCACCAGCAGAGGGGGCAGGGGGGAAAAACTGTTTTTT. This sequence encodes CATSRGGRGEKLFF.

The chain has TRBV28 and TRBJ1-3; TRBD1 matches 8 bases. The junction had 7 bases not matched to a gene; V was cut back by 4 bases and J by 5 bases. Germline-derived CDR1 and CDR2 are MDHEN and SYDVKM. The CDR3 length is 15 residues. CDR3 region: CASSSPGGDRNTIYF. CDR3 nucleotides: TGTGCCAGCAGTTCCCCAGGGGGCGACAGAAACACCATATATTTT.

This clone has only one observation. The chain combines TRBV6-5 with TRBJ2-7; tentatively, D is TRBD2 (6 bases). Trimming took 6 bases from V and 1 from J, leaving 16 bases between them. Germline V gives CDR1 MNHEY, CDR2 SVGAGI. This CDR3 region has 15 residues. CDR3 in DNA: TGTGCCAGCAGCCCCGGCGCGGAGGGTTCCTACGAGCAGTACTTC. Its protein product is CASSPGAEGSYEQYF.

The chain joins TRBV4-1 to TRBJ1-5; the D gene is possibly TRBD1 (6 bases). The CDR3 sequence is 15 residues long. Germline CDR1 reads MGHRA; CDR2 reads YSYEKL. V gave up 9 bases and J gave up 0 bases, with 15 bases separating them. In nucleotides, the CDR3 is TGCGCCAGAGGGGGGCAGGTCCATAGCAATCAGCCCCAGCATTTT. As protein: CARGGQVHSNQPQHF.

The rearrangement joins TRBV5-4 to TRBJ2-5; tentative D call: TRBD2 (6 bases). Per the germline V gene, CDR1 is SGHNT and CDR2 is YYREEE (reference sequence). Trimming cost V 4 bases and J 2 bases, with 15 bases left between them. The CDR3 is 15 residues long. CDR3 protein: CASSLPGLAQETQYF. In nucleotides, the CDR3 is TGTGCCAGCAGCCTCCCGGGACTGGCTCAAGAGACCCAGTACTTC. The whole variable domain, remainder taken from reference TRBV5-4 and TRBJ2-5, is ETGVTQSPTHLIKTRGQQVTLRCSSQSGHNTVSWYQQALGQGPQFIFQYYREEENGRGNFPPRFSGLQFPNYSSELNVNALELDDSALYLCASSLPGLAQETQYFGPGTRLLVL.

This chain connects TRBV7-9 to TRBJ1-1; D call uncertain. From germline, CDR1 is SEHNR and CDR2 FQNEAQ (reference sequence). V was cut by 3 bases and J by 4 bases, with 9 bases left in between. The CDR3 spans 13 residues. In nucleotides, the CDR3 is TGTGCCAGCAGCTTGGCATCTGTCACTGAAGCTTTCTTT. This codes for CASSLASVTEAFF.

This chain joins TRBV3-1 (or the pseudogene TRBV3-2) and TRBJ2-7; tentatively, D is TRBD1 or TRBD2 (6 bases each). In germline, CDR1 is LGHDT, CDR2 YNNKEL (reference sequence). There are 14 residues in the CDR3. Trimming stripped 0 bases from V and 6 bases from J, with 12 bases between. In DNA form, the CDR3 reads TGTGCCAGCAGCCAAGATCACGGAGGGGGCGAGCAGTACTTC. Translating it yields CASSQDHGGGEQYF.

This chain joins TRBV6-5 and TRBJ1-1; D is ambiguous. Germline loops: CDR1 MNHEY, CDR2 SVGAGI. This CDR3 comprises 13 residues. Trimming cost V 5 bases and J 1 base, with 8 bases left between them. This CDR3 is CASSPRWNTEAFF. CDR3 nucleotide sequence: TGTGCCAGCAGTCCCCGGTGGAACACTGAAGCTTTCTTT.

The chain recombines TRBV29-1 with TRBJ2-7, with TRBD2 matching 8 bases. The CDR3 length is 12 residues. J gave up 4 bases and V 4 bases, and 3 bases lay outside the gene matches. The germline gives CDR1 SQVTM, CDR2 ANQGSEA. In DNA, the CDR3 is TGCAGCGTTGGGACTAGCACTTACGAGCAGTACTTC. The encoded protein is CSVGTSTYEQYF.

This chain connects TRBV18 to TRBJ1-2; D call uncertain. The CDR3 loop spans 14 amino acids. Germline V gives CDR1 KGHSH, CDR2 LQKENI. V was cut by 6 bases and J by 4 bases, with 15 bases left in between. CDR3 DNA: TGTGCCAGCTCGCCCGAGGGCAAGCCCTATGGCTACACCTTC. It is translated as CASSPEGKPYGYTF.

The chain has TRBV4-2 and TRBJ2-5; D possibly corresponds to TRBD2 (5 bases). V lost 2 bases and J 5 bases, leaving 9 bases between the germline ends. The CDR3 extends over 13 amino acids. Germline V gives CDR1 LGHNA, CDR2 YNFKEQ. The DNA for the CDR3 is TGTGCCAGCAGCCAACCCCCGGGGGAGACCCAGTACTTC. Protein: CASSQPPGETQYF.

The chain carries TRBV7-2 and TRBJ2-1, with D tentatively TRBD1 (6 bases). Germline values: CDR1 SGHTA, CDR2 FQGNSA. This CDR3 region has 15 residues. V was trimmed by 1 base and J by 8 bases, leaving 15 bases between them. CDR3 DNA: TGTGCCAGCAGCTTAGTGGCAGGGGCAGGGGATGAGCAGTTCTTC. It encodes CASSLVAGAGDEQFF. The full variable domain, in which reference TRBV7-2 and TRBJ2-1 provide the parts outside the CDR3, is GAGVSQSPSNKVTEKGKDVELRCDPISGHTALYWYRQSLGQGLEFLIYFQGNSAPDKSGLPSDRFSAERTGGSVSTLTIQRTQQEDSAVYLCASSLVAGAGDEQFFGPGTRLTVL.

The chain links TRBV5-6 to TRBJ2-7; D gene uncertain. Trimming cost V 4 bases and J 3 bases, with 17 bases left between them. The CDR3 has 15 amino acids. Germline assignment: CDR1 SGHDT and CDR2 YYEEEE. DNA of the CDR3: TGTGCCAGCAGCCCACCGGGTAGTAGTTTCTACGAGCAGTACTTC. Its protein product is CASSPPGSSFYEQYF. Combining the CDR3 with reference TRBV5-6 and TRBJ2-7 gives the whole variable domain DAGVTQSPTHLIKTRGQQVTLRCSPKSGHDTVSWYQQALGQGPQFIFQYYEEEERQRGNFPDRFSGHQFPNYSSELNVNALLLGDSALYLCASSPPGSSFYEQYFGPGTRLTVT.